This TCR beta chain was found in a study of blood T cell repertoires in COVID-19 (TCRdb year 2020). Describing the broader study: Samples covering the acute and convalescent phases of COVID-19 were provided by collaborators in the United States, Italy and Spain. The repertoires were made available in a free public database intended to serve as a resource for research on the immune response to SARS-CoV-2. The prospective study material was composed of cDNA or gDNA derived from T cells, B-cell-depleted T cells, or PBMCs. Where available, HLA class I and class II types were obtained from metadata supplied by the sample provider rather than from assay-based typing. Nearly every sample came with metadata listing a de-identified subject ID, COVID-19 status, age in years and sex. Deeply sampled blood TCRbeta repertoires from subjects exposed to, actively infected with, or recovered from COVID-19 were included in the dataset. The samples were drawn from the first 160 participants of the ongoing ImmuneRACE study and from 1,200 or so subjects provided by 6 global collaborators. The paper's findings and limits, for the study overall: The quantity of clinical and demographic metadata differed by source and by participant and was supplied without curation.

A word on this clone: The antigen it recognizes is unknown. Base qualities are missing; no much larger clone stands one base away.

TCRbeta CDR3 regions were amplified from genomic DNA by means of the immunoSEQ Assay, a bias-controlled multiplex PCR. The study's processing was this. Within the assay, amplification of reference gene primers was used to estimate how many nucleated cells each sample contained. To quantify the absolute abundance of each unique TCRbeta CDR3 rearrangement, sequence reads were collapsed and filtered. Productive Simpson clonality was computed per sample as the square root of Simpson's diversity index over productive rearrangements. The table was pulled from immuneACCESS by TCRdb, which kept in-frame rearrangements only. Such tables lose some clones; where checked, under half of the loss comes from unresolved V genes, and the rest has no known cause. V, J and clone size were drawn from that table, and D and trimming were deduced from the DNA. The sample table shows about 200,000 clones, and 70% to 90% are seen once. The leading ten clones occupy roughly 6% of the sample.

Samples from volunteer blood donors who had recovered from COVID-19 were contributed by a second Seattle source. Each collaborating institution followed its own protocols to collect whole blood in K2EDTA tubes. Collaborator samples were shipped for TCRbeta analysis as frozen whole blood, isolated PBMCs, or DNA extracted from either sample type. The CDR3 sequence holds 14 residues, the cysteine and phenylalanine included. Left in the record is the CDR3 DNA by itself, 42 bases read in frame from the first base. In the germline V gene (reference sequence), CDR1 corresponds to GTSNPN and CDR2 to SVGIG. V loses 4 bases of germline sequence and J loses 4 bases, and the interval between the two ends is 13 bases.

This receptor was taken from a woman aged 35 to 49 who had recovered from COVID-19. Source material: peripheral blood. The sequence joins TRBV30 to TRBJ2-2, with the D gene uncertain. CDR3 region: CAWNAGRSTGELFF. The DNA reads as follows: TGTGCCTGGAATGCTGGCAGGTCCACCGGGGAGCTGTTTTTT.